A single sample gave rise to the 17 T cell receptor beta chains below, sequenced in a study of cytomegalovirus exposure and HLA in healthy donors. PCR primers comprised 60 Vbeta and 13 Jbeta primers. Sequencing was performed with immunoSEQ multiplex PCR; in TCRdb, only in-frame clones are kept and a portion is missing. The data show 130,000 to 150,000 clones, over 60% seen once. Source material: PBMCs. All receptors derive from a man aged 35-49 years in good health and CMV-seronegative.

This clone was picked up a small number of times. V is TRBV5-1 and J is TRBJ2-1, with 8 positions matching TRBD1. Per germline, CDR1 SGHRS and CDR2 YFSETQ. The CDR3 length is 15 residues. The J segment lost 8 bases and the V segment lost 6 bases, leaving 13 bases of the junction unmatched. The CDR3 sequence: CASKNRQGRTDEQFF. The CDR3 DNA sequence: TGCGCCAGCAAAAATCGACAGGGGCGGACCGATGAGCAGTTCTTC.

The rearrangement joins TRBV7-2 to TRBJ1-2, with D perhaps TRBD1 (6 bases). The CDR3 is 16 residues long. Germline assignment: CDR1 SGHTA and CDR2 FQGNSA. V lost 0 bases and J lost 3, with 14 bases in between. CDR3 coding DNA: TGTGCCAGCAGCTTAGCGGGGGGGCGGACCCACTATGGCTACACCTTC. Its protein product is CASSLAGGRTHYGYTF.

This clone was detected once. V usage is TRBV30 and J usage is TRBJ2-7; perhaps TRBD2 as D (7 bases). CDR1 is GTSNPN, CDR2 SVGIG, per germline (reference sequence). The CDR3 has 16 amino acids. Trimming took off 3 bases at V and 0 bases at J, with 18 bases between the two ends. CDR3 loop: CAWRDFGGPSSYEQYF. Here the CDR3 DNA reads TGTGCCTGGAGGGACTTCGGGGGGCCGAGCTCCTACGAGCAGTACTTC.

The chain carries TRBV7-2 and TRBJ2-2; 7 nucleotides line up with TRBD2. J was trimmed by 7 bases and V by 4 bases; bases with no gene match: 9. The CDR3 is made up of 15 amino acids. Germline-derived CDR1 and CDR2 are SGHTA and FQGNSA. The CDR3 DNA is TGTGCCAGCAGCTCAAGGACTAGTTTTGTCGGGGAGCTGTTTTTT. This gives the protein CASSSRTSFVGELFF.

The chain has TRBV30 and TRBJ2-7, with 14 bases identical to TRBD2. Germline trimming cut 2 bases from V and 5 bases from J; bases unmatched to any gene: 2. The length of the CDR3 is 14 residues. Per the germline V gene, CDR1 is GTSNPN and CDR2 is SVGIG (reference sequence). The CDR3, as DNA: TGTGCCTGGAGTCCGGGACTAGCGGGAGACGAGCAGTACTTC. Protein product: CAWSPGLAGDEQYF.

This clone was seen a handful of times. Germline and junction disagree at one end, which may indicate a read error. This chain links TRBV30 with TRBJ1-1, with TRBD1 as a possible D gene (5 bases). CDR1 GTSNPN and CDR2 SVGIG come from the germline V gene (reference sequence). There are 12 residues in the CDR3. The DNA of the CDR3 is TGTGCCTGGAGTCCCCCCGGGACTGGAGCTTTCTTT. Translated: CAWSPPGTGAFF.

This clone was counted between two and nine times. The chain is built from TRBV2 and TRBJ2-7; D possibly corresponds to TRBD2 (6 bases). Germline loops: CDR1 SNHLY, CDR2 FYNNEI. V lost 5 bases, J lost 4 bases, and 18 bases lay in between. This CDR3 comprises 15 residues. CDR3 sequence reads: CASSLGRLAVYEQYF. CDR3 DNA sequence: TGTGCCAGCAGTTTAGGGAGATTAGCGGTATACGAGCAGTACTTC.

The V call is TRBV28, the J call TRBJ1-5, with D possibly being TRBD1 (5 bases). The CDR3 runs 14 residues. Germline V gives CDR1 MDHEN, CDR2 SYDVKM. V shed 5 bases and J shed 7 bases, with 15 bases lying between them. The CDR3 DNA follows: TGTGCCAGCAGTCAAGGACGGGGGGAGCAGCCCCAGCATTTT. Translated: CASSQGRGEQPQHF.

V usage is TRBV28 and J usage is TRBJ2-6; D uncertain. The CDR3 totals 18 residues. In germline, CDR1 is MDHEN, CDR2 SYDVKM. With 3 bases removed from V and 2 bases from J, the gap between germline ends came to 17 bases. The CDR3 region has the DNA TGTGCCAGCAGTTTCCGACCGGGTCGCAAAACTGGGGCCAACGTCCTGACTTTC. This sequence encodes CASSFRPGRKTGANVLTF.

The V call is TRBV27, the J call TRBJ2-3; 10 bases match TRBD2. Trimming cost V 4 bases and J 3 bases; bases outside gene matches: 4. The germline V gene encodes CDR1 MNHEY and CDR2 SMNVEV (reference sequence). The CDR3 loop spans 15 amino acids. DNA for the CDR3: TGTGCCAGCAGTTCTAGCGGGAGTCGGACAGATACGCAGTATTTT. Translation gives CASSSSGSRTDTQYF.

This sequence joins TRBV11-2 and TRBJ2-7; TRBD2 aligns across 15 bases. The V gene's germline CDR1 is SGHAT and CDR2 FQNNGV. The CDR3 is made up of 18 amino acids. V was clipped by 4 bases and J by 0 bases; unmatched bases: 7. CDR3 coding DNA: TGTGCCAGCAGCTGGGGACTAGCGGGGGGCCGCCGCTCCTACGAGCAGTACTTC. This encodes CASSWGLAGGRRSYEQYF.

The rearrangement joins TRBV7-9 to TRBJ1-5, with D perhaps matching TRBD1 (5 bases). Trimming took off 5 bases at V and 1 base at J, with 12 bases between the two ends. The CDR3 spans 15 residues. CDR1 is SEHNR and CDR2 is FQNEAQ in the germline V gene (reference sequence). The chain's CDR3 is CASSPGLGSNQPQHF. CDR3 in DNA: TGTGCCAGCAGCCCAGGGCTGGGGAGCAATCAGCCCCAGCATTTT.

This clone has more than one count but fewer than ten. The V and J genes are TRBV19 and TRBJ1-1; D may be TRBD1 (5 bases). The CDR3 runs to 16 residues. CDR1 is LNHDA and CDR2 is SQIVND in the germline V gene (reference sequence). Trimming shortened V by 1 base and J by 6 bases, and 18 bases separated the two germline ends. Here the CDR3 reads CASSIAPGSVRAEAFF. The CDR3 DNA follows: TGTGCCAGTAGTATAGCCCCAGGGTCCGTACGCGCTGAAGCTTTCTTT. The full variable domain, in which reference TRBV19 and TRBJ1-1 provide the parts outside the CDR3, is DGGITQSPKYLFRKEGQNVTLSCEQNLNHDAMYWYRQDPGQGLRLIYYSQIVNDFQKGDIAEGYSVSREKKESFPLTVTSAQKNPTAFYLCASSIAPGSVRAEAFFGQGTRLTVV.

V usage is TRBV12-5 and J usage is TRBJ2-1, with 13 nucleotides matching TRBD2. Germline V gene sequence: CDR1 LGHNT, CDR2 FRNRAP. The V gene end was trimmed by 5 bases and the J gene end by 7 bases; junction bases not matched to a gene: 14. The CDR3 is 18 residues long. The CDR3 reads CASGPDTTSGRVNNEQFF. The CDR3 DNA is TGTGCTAGTGGTCCCGACACAACTAGCGGGAGGGTGAATAATGAGCAGTTCTTC.

The chain carries TRBV15 and TRBJ2-4, with 7 bases that match TRBD1. The CDR3 has 19 residues. V dropped 4 bases and J dropped 3; count of bases not matched to a gene: 18. Germline V CDR1 and CDR2: LNHNV, YYDKDF (reference sequence). The CDR3 protein is CATSKRLGQINKLKNIQYF. CDR3 DNA: TGTGCCACCAGCAAGAGGTTGGGACAGATTAATAAACTCAAAAACATTCAGTACTTC.

This sequence joins TRBV6-5 and TRBJ1-6; D perhaps matches TRBD1 (5 bases). V lost 6 bases and J 4 bases, leaving 10 bases between the germline ends. CDR3 size: 14 residues. Germline loops: CDR1 MNHEY, CDR2 SVGAGI. Here the CDR3 reads CASRRQSYNSPLHF. CDR3 coding DNA: TGTGCCAGCAGGAGACAGAGTTATAATTCACCCCTCCACTTT.

This chain joins TRBV27 and TRBJ2-7, with 7 positions matching TRBD1. V was clipped by 9 bases and J by 2 bases; unmatched bases: 10. Germline lookup yields CDR1 MNHEY and CDR2 SMNVEV (reference sequence). CDR3 size: 14 residues. The CDR3 loop reads CASSPDRFPYEQYF. The DNA of the CDR3 is TGTGCCAGTTCGCCGGACAGGTTTCCCTACGAGCAGTACTTC.